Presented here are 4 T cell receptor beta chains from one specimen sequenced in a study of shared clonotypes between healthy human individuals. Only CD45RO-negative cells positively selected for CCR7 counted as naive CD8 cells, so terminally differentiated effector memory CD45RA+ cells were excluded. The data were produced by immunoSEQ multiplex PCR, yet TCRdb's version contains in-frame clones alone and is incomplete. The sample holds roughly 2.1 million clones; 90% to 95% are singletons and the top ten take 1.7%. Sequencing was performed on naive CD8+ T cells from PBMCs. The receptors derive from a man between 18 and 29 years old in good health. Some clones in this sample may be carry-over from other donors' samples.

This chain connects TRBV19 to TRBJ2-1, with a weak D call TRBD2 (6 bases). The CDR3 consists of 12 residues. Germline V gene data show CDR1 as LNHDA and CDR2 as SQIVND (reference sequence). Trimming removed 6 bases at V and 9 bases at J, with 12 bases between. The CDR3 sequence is CASSRKAGEQFF. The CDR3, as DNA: TGTGCCAGTAGCAGGAAAGCGGGTGAGCAGTTCTTC. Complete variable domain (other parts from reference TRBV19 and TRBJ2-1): DGGITQSPKYLFRKEGQNVTLSCEQNLNHDAMYWYRQDPGQGLRLIYYSQIVNDFQKGDIAEGYSVSREKKESFPLTVTSAQKNPTAFYLCASSRKAGEQFFGPGTRLTVL.

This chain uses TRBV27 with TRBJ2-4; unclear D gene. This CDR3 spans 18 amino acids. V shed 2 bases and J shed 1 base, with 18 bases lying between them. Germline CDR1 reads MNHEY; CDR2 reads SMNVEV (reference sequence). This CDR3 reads CASSLVGMIAPAKNIQYF. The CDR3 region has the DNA TGTGCCAGCAGTTTAGTGGGTATGATCGCTCCGGCCAAAAACATTCAGTACTTC.

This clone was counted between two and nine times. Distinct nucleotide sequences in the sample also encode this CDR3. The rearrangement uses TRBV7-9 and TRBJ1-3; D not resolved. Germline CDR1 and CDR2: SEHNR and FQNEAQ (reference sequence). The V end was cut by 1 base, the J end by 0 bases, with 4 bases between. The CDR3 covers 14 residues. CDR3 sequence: CASSLVSSGNTIYF. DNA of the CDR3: TGTGCCAGCAGCTTAGTAAGCTCTGGAAACACCATATATTTT.

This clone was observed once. In DNA form, the CDR3 reads TGTGCCAGCAGTTTGTACAGGAACTATGGCTACACCTTC. Translated, it gives CASSLYRNYGYTF. The chain joins TRBV28 to TRBJ1-2; D may be TRBD1 (5 bases). The CDR3 length is 13 residues. V was shortened by 3 bases and J by 2 bases, with 7 bases between the two germline ends. CDR1 is MDHEN, CDR2 SYDVKM, per germline.